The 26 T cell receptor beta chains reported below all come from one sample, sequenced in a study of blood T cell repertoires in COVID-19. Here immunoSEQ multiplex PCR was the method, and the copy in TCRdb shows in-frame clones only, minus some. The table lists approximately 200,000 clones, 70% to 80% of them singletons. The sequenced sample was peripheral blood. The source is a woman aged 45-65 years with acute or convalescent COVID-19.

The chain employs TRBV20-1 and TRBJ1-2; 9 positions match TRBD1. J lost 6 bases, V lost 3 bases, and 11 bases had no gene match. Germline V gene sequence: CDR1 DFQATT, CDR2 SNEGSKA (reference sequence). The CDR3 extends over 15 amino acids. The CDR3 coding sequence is TGCAGTGCTAGTGACCTTTTACAGGGGGCCCATGGCTACACCTTC. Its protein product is CSASDLLQGAHGYTF.

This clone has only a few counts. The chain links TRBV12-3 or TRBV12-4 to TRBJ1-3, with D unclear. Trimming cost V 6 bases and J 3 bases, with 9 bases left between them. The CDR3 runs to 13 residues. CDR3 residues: CASRYTDGNTIYF. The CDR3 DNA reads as TGTGCCAGCAGATACACCGATGGAAACACCATATATTTT.

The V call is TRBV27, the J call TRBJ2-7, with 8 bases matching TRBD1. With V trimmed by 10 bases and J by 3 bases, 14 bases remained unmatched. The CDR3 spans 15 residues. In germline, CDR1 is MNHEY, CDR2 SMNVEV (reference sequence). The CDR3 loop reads CATSKPGQAVYEQYF. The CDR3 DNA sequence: TGTGCCACCTCGAAGCCGGGACAGGCCGTCTACGAGCAGTACTTC.

The CDR3 spells CASSAQGAEGYTF. CDR3 nucleotides: TGTGCCAGCAGTGCACAGGGGGCAGAGGGCTACACCTTC. The chain has TRBV27 and TRBJ1-2, with TRBD1 identical over 9 bases. The germline CDR1 and CDR2 sequences are MNHEY and SMNVEV (reference sequence). The CDR3 extends over 13 amino acids. J was trimmed by 8 bases and V by 5 bases; bases with no gene match: 6.

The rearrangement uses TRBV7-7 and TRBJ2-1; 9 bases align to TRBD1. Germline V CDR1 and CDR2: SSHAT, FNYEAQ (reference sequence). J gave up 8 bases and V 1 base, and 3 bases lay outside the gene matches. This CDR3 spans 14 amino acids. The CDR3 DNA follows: TGTGCCAGCAGCTTAGAACAGGGGGCCTATGAGCAGTTCTTC. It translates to CASSLEQGAYEQFF.

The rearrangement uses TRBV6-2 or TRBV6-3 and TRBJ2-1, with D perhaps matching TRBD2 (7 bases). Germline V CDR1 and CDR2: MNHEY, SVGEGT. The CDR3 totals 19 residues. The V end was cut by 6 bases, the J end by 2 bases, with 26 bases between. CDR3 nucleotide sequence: TGTGCCAGCAGCGGGGGCGGGAGACTCGCCGGGGACACCTACAATGAGCAGTTCTTC. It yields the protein CASSGGGRLAGDTYNEQFF.

The CDR3 sequence is CASSSSLMEGAGSSDTQYF. The CDR3 DNA sequence: TGTGCCAGCAGTTCCTCCTTAATGGAGGGAGCGGGGTCGAGCGATACGCAGTATTTT. The rearrangement joins TRBV27 to TRBJ2-3; 7 nucleotides line up with TRBD2. Germline loops: CDR1 MNHEY, CDR2 SMNVEV (reference sequence). This CDR3 spans 19 amino acids. The V and J ends lost 4 bases and 6 bases, in that order; junction bases with no gene match: 22.

DNA for the CDR3: TGTGCCAGCGCTGACAGCTCCTACGAGCAGTACTTC. It specifies CASADSSYEQYF. This chain joins TRBV28 and TRBJ2-7; D might be TRBD1 (5 bases). Germline V CDR1 and CDR2: MDHEN, SYDVKM. The CDR3 sequence is 12 residues long. Trimming shortened V by 8 bases and J by 0 bases, and 8 bases separated the two germline ends.

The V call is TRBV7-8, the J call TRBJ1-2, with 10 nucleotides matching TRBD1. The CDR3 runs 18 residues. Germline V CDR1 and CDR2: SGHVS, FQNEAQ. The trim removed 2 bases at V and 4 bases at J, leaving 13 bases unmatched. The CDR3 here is CASSLQRDRGRSFYGYTF. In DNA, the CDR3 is TGTGCCAGCAGCTTACAAAGGGACAGGGGACGTTCTTTCTATGGCTACACCTTC.

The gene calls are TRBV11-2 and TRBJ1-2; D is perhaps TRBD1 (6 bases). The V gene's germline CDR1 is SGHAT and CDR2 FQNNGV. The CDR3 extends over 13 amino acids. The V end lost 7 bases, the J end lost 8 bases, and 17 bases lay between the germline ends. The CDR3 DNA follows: TGTGCCAGCACCCAAGCCCAGGGGAAAGGCTACACCTTC. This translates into CASTQAQGKGYTF.

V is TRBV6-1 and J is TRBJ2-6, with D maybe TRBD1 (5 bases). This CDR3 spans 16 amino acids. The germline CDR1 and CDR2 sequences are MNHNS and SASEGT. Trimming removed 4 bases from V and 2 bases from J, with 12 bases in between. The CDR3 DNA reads TGTGCCAGCAGTGTAGACAGATTCGCTGGGGCCAACGTCCTGACTTTC. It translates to CASSVDRFAGANVLTF.

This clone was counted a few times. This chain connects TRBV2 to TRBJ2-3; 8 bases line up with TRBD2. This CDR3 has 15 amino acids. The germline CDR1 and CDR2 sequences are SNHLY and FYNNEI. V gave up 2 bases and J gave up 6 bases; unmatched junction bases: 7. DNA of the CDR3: TGTGCCAGCAGTGAAACCGGGACTAGAGATGATACGCAGTATTTT. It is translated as CASSETGTRDDTQYF.

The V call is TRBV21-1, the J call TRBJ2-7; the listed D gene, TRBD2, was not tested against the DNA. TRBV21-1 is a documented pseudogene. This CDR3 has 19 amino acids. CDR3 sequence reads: CASSKGTSGRALVAYEQYF. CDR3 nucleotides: TGTGCCAGCAGCAAGGGGACTAGCGGGAGGGCCTTAGTAGCCTACGAGCAGTACTTC.

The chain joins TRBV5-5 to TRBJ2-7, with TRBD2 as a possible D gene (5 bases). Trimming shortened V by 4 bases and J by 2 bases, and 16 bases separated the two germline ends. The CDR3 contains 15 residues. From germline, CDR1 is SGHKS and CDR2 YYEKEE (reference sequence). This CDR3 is CASSAPAGTPYEQYF. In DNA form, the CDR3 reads TGTGCCAGCAGCGCGCCGGCGGGCACACCCTACGAGCAGTACTTC.

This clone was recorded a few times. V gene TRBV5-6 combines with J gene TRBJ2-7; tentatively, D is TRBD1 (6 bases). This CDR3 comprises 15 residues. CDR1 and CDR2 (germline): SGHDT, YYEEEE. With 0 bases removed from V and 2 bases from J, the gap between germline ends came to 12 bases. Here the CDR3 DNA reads TGTGCCAGCAGCTTGGGGCGGACAGTTACCTACGAGCAGTACTTC. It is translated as CASSLGRTVTYEQYF.

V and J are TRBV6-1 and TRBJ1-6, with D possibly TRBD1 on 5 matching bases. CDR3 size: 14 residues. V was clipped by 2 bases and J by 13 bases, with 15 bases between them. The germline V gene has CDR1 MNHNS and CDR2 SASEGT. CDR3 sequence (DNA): TGTGCCAGCAGTGAACCGGCAGGGCTTGAGCCCCTCCACTTT. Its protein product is CASSEPAGLEPLHF.

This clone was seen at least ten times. Written as DNA, the CDR3 is TGTGCCAGCGCACCGGGACAGGGTGCTGACGAGCAGTACTTC. This translates into CASAPGQGADEQYF. The J gene is TRBJ2-7, the V gene TRBV10-3; 9 bases fit TRBD1. CDR1 and CDR2 (germline): ENHRY, SYGVKD. The CDR3 covers 14 residues. V dropped 10 bases and J dropped 5; count of bases not matched to a gene: 12.

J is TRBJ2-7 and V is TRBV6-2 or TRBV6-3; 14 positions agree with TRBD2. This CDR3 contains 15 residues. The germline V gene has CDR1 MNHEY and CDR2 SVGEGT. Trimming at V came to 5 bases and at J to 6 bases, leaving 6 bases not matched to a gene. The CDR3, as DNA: TGTGCCAGCAGTCCGGGACTAGCGGGGGTAAGCGAGCAGTACTTC. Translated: CASSPGLAGVSEQYF.

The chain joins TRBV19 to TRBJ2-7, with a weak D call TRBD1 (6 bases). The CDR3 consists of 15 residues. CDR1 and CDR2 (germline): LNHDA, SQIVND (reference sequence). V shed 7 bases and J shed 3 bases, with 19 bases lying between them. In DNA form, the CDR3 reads TGTGCCAGTAATGACCCAGGGGACGGTCACTACGAGCAGTACTTC. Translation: CASNDPGDGHYEQYF.

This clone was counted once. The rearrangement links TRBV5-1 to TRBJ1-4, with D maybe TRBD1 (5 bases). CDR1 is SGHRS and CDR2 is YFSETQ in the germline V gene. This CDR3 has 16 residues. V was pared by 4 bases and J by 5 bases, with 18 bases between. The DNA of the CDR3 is TGCGCCAGCAGCCTCCTGTCGGCGGCAGGGAATGAAAAACTGTTTTTT. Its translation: CASSLLSAAGNEKLFF. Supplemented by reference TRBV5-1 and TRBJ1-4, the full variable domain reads KAGVTQTPRYLIKTRGQQVTLSCSPISGHRSVSWYQQTPGQGLQFLFEYFSETQRNKGNFPGRFSGRQFSNSRSEMNVSTLELGDSALYLCASSLLSAAGNEKLFFGSGTQLSVL.

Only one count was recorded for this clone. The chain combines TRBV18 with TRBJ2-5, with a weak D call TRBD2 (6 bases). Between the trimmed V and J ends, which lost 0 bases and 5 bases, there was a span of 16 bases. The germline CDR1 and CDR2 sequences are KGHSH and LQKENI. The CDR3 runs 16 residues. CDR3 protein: CASSPPGGEPGETQYF. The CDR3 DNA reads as TGTGCCAGCTCACCACCGGGGGGTGAGCCTGGGGAGACCCAGTACTTC.

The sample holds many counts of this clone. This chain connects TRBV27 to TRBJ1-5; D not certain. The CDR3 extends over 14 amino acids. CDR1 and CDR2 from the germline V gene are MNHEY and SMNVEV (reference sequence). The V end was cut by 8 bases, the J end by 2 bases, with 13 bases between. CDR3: CASAPGLGNQPQHF. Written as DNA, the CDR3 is TGTGCCAGCGCGCCCGGGTTGGGCAATCAGCCCCAGCATTTT.

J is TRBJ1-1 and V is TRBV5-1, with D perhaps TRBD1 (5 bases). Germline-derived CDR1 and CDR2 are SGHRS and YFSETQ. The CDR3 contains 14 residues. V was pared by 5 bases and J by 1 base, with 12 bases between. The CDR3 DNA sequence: TGCGCCAGCAGAACAGGTGTATCGAACACTGAAGCTTTCTTT. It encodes CASRTGVSNTEAFF.

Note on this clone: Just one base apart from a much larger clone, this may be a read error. CDR3 in DNA: TGTGCCAGCAGTTACGACAGGGGCTACGAGCAGTACTTC. It translates to CASSYDRGYEQYF. The V gene is TRBV6-5, the J gene TRBJ2-7; 8 bases match TRBD1. This CDR3 comprises 13 residues. CDR1 and CDR2 from the germline V gene are MNHEY and SVGAGI. Trimming took 2 bases from V and 3 from J; bases not matched to a gene: 0.

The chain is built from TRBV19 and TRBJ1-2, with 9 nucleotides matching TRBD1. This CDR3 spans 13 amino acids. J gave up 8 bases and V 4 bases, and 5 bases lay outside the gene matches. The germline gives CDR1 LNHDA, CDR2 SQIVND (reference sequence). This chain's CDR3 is CASSKGQGTGYTF. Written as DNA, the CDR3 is TGTGCCAGTAGTAAGGGACAGGGTACGGGCTACACCTTC.

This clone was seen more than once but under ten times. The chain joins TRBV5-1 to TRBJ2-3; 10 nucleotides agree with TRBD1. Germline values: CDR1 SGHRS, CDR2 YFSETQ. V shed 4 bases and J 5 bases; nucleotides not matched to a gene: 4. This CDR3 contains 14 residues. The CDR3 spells CASSNGQGGDTQYF. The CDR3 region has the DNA TGCGCCAGCAGCAATGGACAGGGGGGAGATACGCAGTATTTT.